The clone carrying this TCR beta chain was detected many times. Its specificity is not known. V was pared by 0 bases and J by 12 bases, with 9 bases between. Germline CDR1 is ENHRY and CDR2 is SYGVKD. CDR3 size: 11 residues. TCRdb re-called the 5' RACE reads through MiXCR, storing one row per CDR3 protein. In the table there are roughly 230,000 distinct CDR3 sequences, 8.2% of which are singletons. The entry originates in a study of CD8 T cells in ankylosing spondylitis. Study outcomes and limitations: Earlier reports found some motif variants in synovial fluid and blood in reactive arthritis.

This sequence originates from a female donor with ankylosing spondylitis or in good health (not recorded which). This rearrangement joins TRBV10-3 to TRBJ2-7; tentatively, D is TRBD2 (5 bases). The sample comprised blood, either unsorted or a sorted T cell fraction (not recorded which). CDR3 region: CAISESRERYF. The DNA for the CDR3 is TGTGCCATCAGTGAGTCGAGGGAACGGTACTTC.